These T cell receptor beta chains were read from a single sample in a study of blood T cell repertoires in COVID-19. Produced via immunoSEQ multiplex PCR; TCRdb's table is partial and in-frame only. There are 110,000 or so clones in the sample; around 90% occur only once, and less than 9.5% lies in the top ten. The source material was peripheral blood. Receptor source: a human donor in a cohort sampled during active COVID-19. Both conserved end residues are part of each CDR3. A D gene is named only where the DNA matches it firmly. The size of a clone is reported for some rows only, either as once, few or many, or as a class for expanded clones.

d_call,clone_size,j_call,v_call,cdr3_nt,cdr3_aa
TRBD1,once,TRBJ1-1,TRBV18,TGTGCCAGCTCACCACAGGGGGCGGCTGAAGCTTTCTTT,CASSPQGAAEAFF
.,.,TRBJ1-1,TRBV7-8,TGTGCCAGCAGCTTATATGGGGGGTTAATCGTACGGAACACTGAAGCTTTCTTT,CASSLYGGLIVRNTEAFF
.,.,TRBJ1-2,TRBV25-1,TGTGCCAGCATCAGGCACCGACGTTTTAACTATGGCTACACCTTC,CASIRHRRFNYGYTF
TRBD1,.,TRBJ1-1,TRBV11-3,TGTGCCAGCAGCCGGGGGACAGCAGGCACTGAAGCTTTCTTT,CASSRGTAGTEAFF
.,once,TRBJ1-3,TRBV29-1,TGCAGCTCCGAGGTAGGGGGAGGGCTTGGAAACACCATATATTTT,CSSEVGGGLGNTIYF
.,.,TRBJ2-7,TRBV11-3,TGTGCCAGCAGCTTCCGGGACACCCAGTACTTC,CASSFRDTQYF
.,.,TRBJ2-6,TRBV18,TGTGCCAGCTCACCCCTCGGAGCCGGGGCCAACGTCCTGACTTTC,CASSPLGAGANVLTF
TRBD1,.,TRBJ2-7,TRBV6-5,TGTGCCAGCATAAGACAGGGTAGCTACGAGCAGTACTTC,CASIRQGSYEQYF
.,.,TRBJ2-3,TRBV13,TGTGCCAGCAGCTCGAAGCCCACTATAGGCGGGGTGAGCACAGATACGCAGTATTTT,CASSSKPTIGGVSTDTQYF
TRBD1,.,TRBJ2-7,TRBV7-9,TGTGCCAGCAGCTTAGGGGGGACAGGGGGCTACTTCTACGAGCAGTACTTC,CASSLGGTGGYFYEQYF
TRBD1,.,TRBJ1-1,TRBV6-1,TGTGCCAGCAGTGAATTAAGTGGTGTCGGACAGGGGGTAGGAGCTTTCTTT,CASSELSGVGQGVGAFF
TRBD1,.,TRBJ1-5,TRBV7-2,TGTGCCAGCAGCGGGGGCCGGGACAGGGGGCCCCTTGCAGGCCAGCCCCAGCATTTT,CASSGGRDRGPLAGQPQHF
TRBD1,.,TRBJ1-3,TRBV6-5,TGTGCCAGCAGCCGACAGGGGCTTGGGGACACCATATATTTT,CASSRQGLGDTIYF
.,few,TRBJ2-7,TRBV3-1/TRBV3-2,TGTGCCAGCAGCCTAGGGAAATCGGGAGCTCGGGAGCAGTACTTC,CASSLGKSGAREQYF
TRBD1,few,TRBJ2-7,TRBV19,TGTGCCAGTAGCCGGACCCCTGGACAGGGGGCCTACGAGCAGTACTTC,CASSRTPGQGAYEQYF
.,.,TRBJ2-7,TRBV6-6,TGTGCCAGCAGCCCCCCGGGACTGAGCTCCTACGAGCAGTACTTC,CASSPPGLSSYEQYF
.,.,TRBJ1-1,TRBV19,TGTGCCAGTAGCCACCCAGTTGCCGTTCAATTCCGTCTTTCAAACACTGAAGCTTTCTTT,CASSHPVAVQFRLSNTEAFF
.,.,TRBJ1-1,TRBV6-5,TGTGCCAGCCGTAAGACAGAACTCATGAACACTGAAGCTTTCTTT,CASRKTELMNTEAFF
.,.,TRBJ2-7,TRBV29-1,TGCAGCGTTGAAAAGGGGTGGGAGCAGTACTTC,CSVEKGWEQYF
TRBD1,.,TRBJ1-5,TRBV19,TGTGCCAGTAGTAGCACAGGGGGCCCCCCAATCGATCAGCCCCAGCATTTT,CASSSTGGPPIDQPQHF
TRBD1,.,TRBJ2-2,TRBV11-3,TGTGCCAGCAGCTCCCCGGGACAGATAGCCGGGGAGCTGTTTTTT,CASSSPGQIAGELFF
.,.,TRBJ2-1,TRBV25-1,TGTGCCAGCACCCCTAAGGGGCGTACCTACAATGAGCAGTTCTTC,CASTPKGRTYNEQFF
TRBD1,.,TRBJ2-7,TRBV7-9,TGTGCCAGCAGCTTCTCGACAGGGGCAAACGAGCAGTACTTC,CASSFSTGANEQYF
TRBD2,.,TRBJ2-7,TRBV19,TGTGCCAGTAGTCCAGGGACTAGCGAGTTCGGCGAGCAGTACTTC,CASSPGTSEFGEQYF
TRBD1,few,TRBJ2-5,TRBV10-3,TGTGCCATCACCCCTGGGGACAGAGAGACCCAGTACTTC,CAITPGDRETQYF
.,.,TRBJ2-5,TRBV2,TGTGCCAGCAGTGAAGGGAGGGGAACGGGAGCGGGTAAAGAGACCCAGTACTTC,CASSEGRGTGAGKETQYF
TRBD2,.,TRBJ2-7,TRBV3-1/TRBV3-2,TGTGCCAGCAGAGCTAGCGGGAGCTGGTACGAGCAGTACTTC,CASRASGSWYEQYF
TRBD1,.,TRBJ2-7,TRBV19,TGTGCCAGTAGTATGTTGGGGACAGGGACCTACGAGCAGTACTTC,CASSMLGTGTYEQYF
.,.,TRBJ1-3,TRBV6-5,TGTGCCAGCAGTCAGACTAACGGAAACACCATATATTTT,CASSQTNGNTIYF
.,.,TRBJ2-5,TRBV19,TGTGCCAGTAGTCGGGACTCCGGGGGTCGGGAGACCCAGTACTTC,CASSRDSGGRETQYF
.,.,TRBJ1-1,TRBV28,TGTGCCAGCAGTTTATCAAGGGGGGGGAACACTGAAGCTTTCTTT,CASSLSRGGNTEAFF
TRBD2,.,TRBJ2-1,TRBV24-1,TGTGCCACCAGTGAATCCGGACTAGCGGAACCGGACAATGAGCAGTTCTTC,CATSESGLAEPDNEQFF
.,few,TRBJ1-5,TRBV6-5,TGTGCCAGCAGTTACTCCTCCGGAGACAGTTTTCCCCAGCATTTT,CASSYSSGDSFPQHF
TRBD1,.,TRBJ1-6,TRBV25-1,TGTGCCAGCAGTCGACTCGGGACAGGGACCTATAATTCACCCCTCCACTTT,CASSRLGTGTYNSPLHF
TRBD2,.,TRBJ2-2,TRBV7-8,TGTGCCAGCAGCTTAGCGATCGGGGGGGACACTGGGACCGGGGAGCTGTTTTTT,CASSLAIGGDTGTGELFF
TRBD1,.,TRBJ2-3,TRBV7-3,TGTGCCAGCAGATCCGGGACAGGTGTTTCACTGGATACGCAGTATTTT,CASRSGTGVSLDTQYF
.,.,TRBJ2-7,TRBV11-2,TGTGCCAGCAGCTTAGGGGGCGGGCGGGGCCGCTCCTACGAGCAGTACTTC,CASSLGGGRGRSYEQYF
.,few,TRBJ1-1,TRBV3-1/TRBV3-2,TGTGCCAGCAGCCAAGTGTTAGGGGATGGAGCTTTCTTT,CASSQVLGDGAFF
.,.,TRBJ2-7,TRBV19,TGTGCCAGTAGTATTGGCAGGTTATACGAGCAGTACTTC,CASSIGRLYEQYF
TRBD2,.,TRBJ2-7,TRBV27,TGTGCCAGCAGCAGACTAGCGGGGGACCTTTTCCTCTACGAGCAGTACTTC,CASSRLAGDLFLYEQYF
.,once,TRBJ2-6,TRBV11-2,TGTGCCAGCAGTTGGGACACCTCTGGGGCCAACGTCCTGACTTTC,CASSWDTSGANVLTF
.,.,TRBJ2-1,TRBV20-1,TGCAGTGCGGAGCAGGGGATACAGTTCTTC,CSAEQGIQFF
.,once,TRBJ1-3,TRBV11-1,TGTGCCAGCAGCTTAGCGATGACTTCTGGAAACACCATATATTTT,CASSLAMTSGNTIYF
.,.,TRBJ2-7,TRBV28,TGTGCCAGCATTACCCAAGGGGCAGGGGAGTCCTACGAGCAGTACTTC,CASITQGAGESYEQYF
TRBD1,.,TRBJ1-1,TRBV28,TGTGCCAGCGGAACTGGGACAGGGGACAAGAACACTGAAGCTTTCTTT,CASGTGTGDKNTEAFF
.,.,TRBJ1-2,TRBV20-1,TGCAGTGCTAGAGAAAGGGGGGGCTACACCTTC,CSARERGGYTF
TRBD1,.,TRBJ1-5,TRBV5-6,TGTGCCAGCAGCTTCTACGGGACAGGGGGCAGTACGGATTATCAGCCCCAGCATTTT,CASSFYGTGGSTDYQPQHF
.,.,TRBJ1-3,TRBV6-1,TGTGCCAGCAGTGAAGCCAGGGTTAACTCTGGAAACACCATATATTTT,CASSEARVNSGNTIYF
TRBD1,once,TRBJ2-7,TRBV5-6,TGTGCCAGCAGCGGAATGACAGGGGTGGCCTACGAGCAGTACTTC,CASSGMTGVAYEQYF
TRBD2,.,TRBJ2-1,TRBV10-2,TGCGCCAGCAGTGAGTCGTTAGCGGGAGGAACGCATGAGCAGTTCTTC,CASSESLAGGTHEQFF
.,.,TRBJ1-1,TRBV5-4,TGTGCCAGCAGCTTGGGGGGCCCGACCACTGAAGCTTTCTTT,CASSLGGPTTEAFF